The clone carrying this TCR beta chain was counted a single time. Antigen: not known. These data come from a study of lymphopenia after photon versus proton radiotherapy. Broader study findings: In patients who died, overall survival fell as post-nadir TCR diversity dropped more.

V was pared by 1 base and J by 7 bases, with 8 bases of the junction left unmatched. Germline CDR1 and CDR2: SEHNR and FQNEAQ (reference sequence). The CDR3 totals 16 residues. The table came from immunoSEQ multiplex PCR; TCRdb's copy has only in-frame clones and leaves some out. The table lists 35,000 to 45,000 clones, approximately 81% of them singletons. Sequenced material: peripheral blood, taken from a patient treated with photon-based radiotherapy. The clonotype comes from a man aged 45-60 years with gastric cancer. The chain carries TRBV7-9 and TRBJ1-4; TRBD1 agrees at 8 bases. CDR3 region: CASSLVRTGRGEKLFF. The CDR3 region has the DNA TGTGCCAGCAGCTTAGTCCGGACAGGGAGGGGTGAAAAACTGTTTTTT. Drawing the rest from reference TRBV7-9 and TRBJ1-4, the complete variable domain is DTGVSQNPRHKITKRGQNVTFRCDPISEHNRLYWYRQTLGQGPEFLTYFQNEAQLEKSRLLSDRFSAERPKGSFSTLEIQRTEQGDSAMYLCASSLVRTGRGEKLFFGSGTQLSVL.